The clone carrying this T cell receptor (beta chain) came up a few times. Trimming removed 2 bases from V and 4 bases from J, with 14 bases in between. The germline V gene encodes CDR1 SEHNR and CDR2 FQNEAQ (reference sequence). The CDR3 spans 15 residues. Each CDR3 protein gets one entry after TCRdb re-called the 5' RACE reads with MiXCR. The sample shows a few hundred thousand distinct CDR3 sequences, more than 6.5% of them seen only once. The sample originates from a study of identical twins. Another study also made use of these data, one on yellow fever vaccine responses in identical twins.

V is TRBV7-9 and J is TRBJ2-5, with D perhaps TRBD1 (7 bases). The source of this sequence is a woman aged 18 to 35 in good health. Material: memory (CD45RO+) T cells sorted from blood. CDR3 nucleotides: TGTGCCAGCAGCTTAATTCGACAGGGAGGAGAGACCCAGTACTTC. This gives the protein CASSLIRQGGETQYF.